This TCR beta chain emerged from a study of identical twins (dated by TCRdb to the mid-2010s). Background on the whole study: To test whether fetal clonotypes persist, this study deep-sequenced TCR alpha and beta repertoires from monozygotic twins, from unrelated adults of various ages, and from cord blood. To rule out contamination, the twin experiments were replicated at different times with different library preparation protocols.

V is clipped by 8 bases and J by 2 bases, and the sequence between their germline boundaries is 13 bases long. Its CDR3 holds 13 amino acids, cysteine through phenylalanine. Only CDR3 DNA remains: 39 bases, in frame from the first base. In the germline V gene (reference sequence), CDR1 corresponds to SEHNR and CDR2 to FQNEAQ. On this clonotype itself: This clone's antigen is unknown. It has no much larger one-base neighbor in the sample; base qualities were not kept.

Study-wide findings and limitations: Recombination models systematically underestimated out-of-frame TCR alpha sharing in monozygotic twins but agreed with sharing between unrelated individuals. Out-of-frame TCR alpha sequences shared between twins showed an excess of low generation-probability sequences compared with coincidental sharing between unrelated individuals. Excess twin sharing in beta out-of-frame sequences was weaker because fewer shared sequences lowered the signal-to-noise ratio. Because the same donors could not be followed over many years, conclusions were based on cross-sectional statistical analysis. Invariant T cells such as MAIT and iNKT could partly confound zero-insertion analyses, although diverse VJ usage argued against such confounding for most clonotypes. Fewer insertions were carried by abundant cord blood beta clonotypes; a weaker similar trend was observed in young adult naive repertoires, while no such trend was observed in memory repertoires.

Every donor in the study was a healthy Caucasian. Three pairs of female monozygotic twins, all aged about 18 to 30 years, were included in the twin cohort. RNA for TCR libraries was isolated from peripheral blood mononuclear cells. Libraries were made using 5' RACE. The sequencer listed for this sample is Illumina HiSeq 2000. A universal primer binding site was added through template switching, and the final cDNA carried a unique molecular identifier so that TCR cDNA molecules could be counted accurately. Specific primers in the conserved constant-segment region were used to synthesize first-strand cDNA for the TCR alpha and beta chains. To control for contamination, each cDNA library was double barcoded with a SMART-Mk sample barcode plus Illumina barcodes. Two successive PCR steps introduced TruSeq adapter sequences along with Illumina sample barcodes. The TCR alpha and beta cDNA libraries were sequenced on the Illumina HiSeq platform using custom primers. Regarding the original processing steps: Raw reads were processed with MiGEC to extract unique molecular identifiers, and MiXCR was used to determine CDR3 positions. For each individual, recombination models were inferred using an EM algorithm with the repgenHMM and IGoR tools. The analysis of shared clonotypes was done with the tcR package in R, with sharing normalized by the product of cloneset sizes. Out-of-frame nonproductive sequences were analyzed to study raw recombination free of thymic and clonal selection effects. Through fastp at Q25 and MiXCR, TCRdb rebuilt clones from the public reads, retaining in-frame beta chains. Each CDR3 protein gets just one entry, which takes the most common genes and DNA from the rows behind it. The V and J calls shown here were made by TCRdb, not taken from the authors' results. The sample yields about 720,000 distinct CDR3 sequences; about 20% were counted once. The ten largest make up over 10% of the sample.

A further study also used this sample, focusing on T cells expressing NK-cell markers. The second publication reports: Seven to nine donors provided sorted CD3+CD56+NKG2C+, CD3+CD56+NKG2C- and CD3+CD56-NKG2C+ T-cell subsets, whose TCR beta-chain repertoires were profiled. Among the eight sequenced donors, only one was HCMV-seronegative, while the other seven were HCMV-seropositive. To restrict sorting to alphabetaTCR-expressing T cells, an anti-gammadeltaTCR antibody was added in several experiments. For roughly six donors, the dominant CD3+CD56+NKG2C+ clonotypes were among the top 10 CD8+ clonotypes and accounted for 1.0-7.0% of CD8+ T cells. Those dominant clonotypes were again the most abundant among CD3+CD56-NKG2C+ cells in a few donors, at about 25-65%. Whether the expanded NKG2C-expressing T cell clones were specific for HCMV antigens remained unclear. Randomly selected healthy volunteers, three men and five women, were used as the eight sequenced donors. To determine HCMV serostatus, a commercial ELISA kit was used to detect HCMV-specific IgG in serum. For more than five donors, bulk peripheral blood T-cell repertoires were also sequenced from unsorted PBMC. MIGEC handled demultiplexing of the reads and grouping by UMI, while MiTCR was used to assemble and quantify clonotypes. To exclude erroneous sequences, any TCR cDNA sequence not supported by at least two reads was discarded. The tcR package was used for downstream repertoire analysis, and clonotypes were matched across fractions by CDR3 nucleotide sequence plus V segment. VDJmatch was used to annotate antigen specificity against VDJdb, with one amino acid substitution in CDR3 permitted.

The origin of this receptor is a woman aged 18-29 years in good health. Sequencing was performed on PBMCs. Recombination joined TRBV7-9 with TRBJ2-7; possibly the D gene is TRBD2, per 6 matching bases. The DNA reads TGTGCCAGCTGGGGGGTACTCCCCTACGAGCAGTACTTC. It encodes CASWGVLPYEQYF. With all but the CDR3 taken from the reference TRBV7-9 and TRBJ2-7 genes, the full variable domain is: DTGVSQNPRHKITKRGQNVTFRCDPISEHNRLYWYRQTLGQGPEFLTYFQNEAQLEKSRLLSDRFSAERPKGSFSTLEIQRTEQGDSAMYLCASWGVLPYEQYFGPGTRLTVT.